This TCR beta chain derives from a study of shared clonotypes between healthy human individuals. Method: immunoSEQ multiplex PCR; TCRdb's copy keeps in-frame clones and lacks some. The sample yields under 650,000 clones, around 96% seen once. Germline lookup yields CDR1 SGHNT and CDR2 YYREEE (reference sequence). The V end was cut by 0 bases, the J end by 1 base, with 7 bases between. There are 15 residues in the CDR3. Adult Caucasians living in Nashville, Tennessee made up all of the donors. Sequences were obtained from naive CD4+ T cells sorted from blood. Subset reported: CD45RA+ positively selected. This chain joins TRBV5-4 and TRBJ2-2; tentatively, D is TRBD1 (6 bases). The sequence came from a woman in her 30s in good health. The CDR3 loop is CASSLVGGNTGELFF. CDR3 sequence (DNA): TGTGCCAGCAGCTTGGTAGGGGGGAACACCGGGGAGCTGTTTTTT.